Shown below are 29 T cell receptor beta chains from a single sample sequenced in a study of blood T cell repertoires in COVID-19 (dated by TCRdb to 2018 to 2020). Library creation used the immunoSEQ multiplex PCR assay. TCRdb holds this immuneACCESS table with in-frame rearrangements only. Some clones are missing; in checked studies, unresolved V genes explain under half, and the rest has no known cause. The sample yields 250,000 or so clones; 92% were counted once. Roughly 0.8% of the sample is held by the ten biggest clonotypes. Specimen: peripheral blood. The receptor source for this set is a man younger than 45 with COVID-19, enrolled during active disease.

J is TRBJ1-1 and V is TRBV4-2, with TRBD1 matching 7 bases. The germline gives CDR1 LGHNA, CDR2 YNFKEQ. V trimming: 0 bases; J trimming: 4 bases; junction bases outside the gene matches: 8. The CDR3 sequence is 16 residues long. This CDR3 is CASSQEEGRGSTEAFF. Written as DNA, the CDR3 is TGTGCCAGCAGCCAAGAAGAGGGCAGGGGGAGCACTGAAGCTTTCTTT.

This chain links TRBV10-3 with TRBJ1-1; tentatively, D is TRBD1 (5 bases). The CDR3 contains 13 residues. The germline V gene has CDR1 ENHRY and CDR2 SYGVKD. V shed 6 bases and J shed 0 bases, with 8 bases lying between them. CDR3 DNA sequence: TGTGCCATCAGGACAGATTTGAACACTGAAGCTTTCTTT. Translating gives CAIRTDLNTEAFF.

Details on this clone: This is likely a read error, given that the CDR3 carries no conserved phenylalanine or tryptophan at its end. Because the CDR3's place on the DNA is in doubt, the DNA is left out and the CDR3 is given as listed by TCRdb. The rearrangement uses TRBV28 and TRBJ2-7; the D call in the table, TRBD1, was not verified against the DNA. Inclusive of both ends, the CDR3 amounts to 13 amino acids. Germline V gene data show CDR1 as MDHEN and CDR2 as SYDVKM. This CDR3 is CASSSLRDTGGEL.

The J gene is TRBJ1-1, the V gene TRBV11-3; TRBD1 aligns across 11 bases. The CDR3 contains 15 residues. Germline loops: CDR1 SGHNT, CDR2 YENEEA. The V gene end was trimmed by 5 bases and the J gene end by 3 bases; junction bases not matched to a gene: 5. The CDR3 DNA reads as TGTGCCAGCAGCCCCGGGACAGGGGGGGACACTGAAGCTTTCTTT. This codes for CASSPGTGGDTEAFF.

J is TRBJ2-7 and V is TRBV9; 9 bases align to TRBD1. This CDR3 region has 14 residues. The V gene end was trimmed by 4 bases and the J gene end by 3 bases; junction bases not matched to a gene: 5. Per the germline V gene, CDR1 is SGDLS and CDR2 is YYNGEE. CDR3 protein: CASSPWTGDYEQYF. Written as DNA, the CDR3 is TGTGCCAGCAGCCCATGGACAGGGGACTACGAGCAGTACTTC. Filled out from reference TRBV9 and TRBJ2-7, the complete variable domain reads DSGVTQTPKHLITATGQRVTLRCSPRSGDLSVYWYQQSLDQGLQFLIQYYNGEERAKGNILERFSAQQFPDLHSELNLSSLELGDSALYFCASSPWTGDYEQYFGPGTRLTVT.

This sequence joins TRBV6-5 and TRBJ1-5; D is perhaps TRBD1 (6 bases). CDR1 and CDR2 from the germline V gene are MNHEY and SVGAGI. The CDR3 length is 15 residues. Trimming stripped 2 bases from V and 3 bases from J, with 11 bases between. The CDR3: CASSYQAGDNQPQHF. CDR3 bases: TGTGCCAGCAGTTACCAGGCAGGGGACAATCAGCCCCAGCATTTT.

In nucleotides, the CDR3 is TGTGCCATCAGTGAGTCGACAGGGTTGGAGACCCAGTACTTC. The encoded protein is CAISESTGLETQYF. The V gene is TRBV10-3, the J gene TRBJ2-5; 7 nucleotides align to TRBD1. Trimming at V came to 0 bases and at J to 5 bases, leaving 3 bases not matched to a gene. The germline V gene has CDR1 ENHRY and CDR2 SYGVKD. This CDR3 has 14 amino acids.

CDR3 in DNA: TGTGCCAGCATGTCGGGACAGGGGGATGGCTACACCTTC. The encoded protein is CASMSGQGDGYTF. J is TRBJ1-2 and V is TRBV28, with 11 bases matching TRBD1. With 7 bases clipped from V and 6 bases from J, the junction kept 4 bases outside the gene matches. Germline CDR1 MDHEN, CDR2 SYDVKM. This CDR3 contains 13 residues.

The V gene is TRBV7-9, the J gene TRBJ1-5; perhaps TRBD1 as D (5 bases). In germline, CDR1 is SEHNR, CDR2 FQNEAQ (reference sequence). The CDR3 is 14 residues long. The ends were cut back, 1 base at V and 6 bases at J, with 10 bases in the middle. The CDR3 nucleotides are TGTGCCAGCAGCTTAGAACAGGCCAGTCAGCCCCAGCATTTT. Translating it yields CASSLEQASQPQHF.

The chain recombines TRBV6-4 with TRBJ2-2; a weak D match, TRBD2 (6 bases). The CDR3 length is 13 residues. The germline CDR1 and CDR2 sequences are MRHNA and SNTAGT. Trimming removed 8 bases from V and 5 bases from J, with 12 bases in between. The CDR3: CASSFGGTGELFF. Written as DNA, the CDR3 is TGTGCCAGCTCCTTCGGAGGGACCGGGGAGCTGTTTTTT.

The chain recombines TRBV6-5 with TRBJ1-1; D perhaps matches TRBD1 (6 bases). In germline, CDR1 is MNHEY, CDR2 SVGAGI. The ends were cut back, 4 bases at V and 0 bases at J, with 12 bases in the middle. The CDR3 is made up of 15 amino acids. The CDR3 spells CASSSRQVMNTEAFF. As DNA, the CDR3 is TGTGCCAGCAGTTCTAGACAGGTCATGAACACTGAAGCTTTCTTT.

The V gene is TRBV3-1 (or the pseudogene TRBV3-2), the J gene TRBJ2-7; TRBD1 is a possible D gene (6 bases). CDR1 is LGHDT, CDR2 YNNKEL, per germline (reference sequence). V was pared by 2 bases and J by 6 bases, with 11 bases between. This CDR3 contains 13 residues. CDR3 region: CASSQQQGSEQYF. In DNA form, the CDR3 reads TGTGCCAGCAGCCAACAACAGGGTTCCGAGCAGTACTTC.

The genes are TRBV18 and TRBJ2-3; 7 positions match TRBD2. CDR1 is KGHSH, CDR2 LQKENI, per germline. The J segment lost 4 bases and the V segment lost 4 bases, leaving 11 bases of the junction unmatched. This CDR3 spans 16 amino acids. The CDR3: CASSRSRDYPPDTQYF. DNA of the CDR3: TGTGCCAGCTCACGCTCTCGGGACTACCCCCCAGATACGCAGTATTTT.

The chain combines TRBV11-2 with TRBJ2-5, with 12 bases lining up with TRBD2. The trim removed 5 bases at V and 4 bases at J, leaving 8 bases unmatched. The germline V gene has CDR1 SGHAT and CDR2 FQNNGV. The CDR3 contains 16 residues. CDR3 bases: TGTGCCAGCAGCCCCCTGGGACTAGCGGGCCCAGAGACCCAGTACTTC. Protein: CASSPLGLAGPETQYF.

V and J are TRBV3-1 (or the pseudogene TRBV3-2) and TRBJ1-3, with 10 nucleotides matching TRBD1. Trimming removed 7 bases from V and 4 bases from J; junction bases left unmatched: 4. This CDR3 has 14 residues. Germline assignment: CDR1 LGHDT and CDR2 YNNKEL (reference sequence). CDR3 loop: CASTTGGLGNTIYF. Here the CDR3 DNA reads TGTGCCAGCACGACAGGGGGCCTCGGAAACACCATATATTTT.

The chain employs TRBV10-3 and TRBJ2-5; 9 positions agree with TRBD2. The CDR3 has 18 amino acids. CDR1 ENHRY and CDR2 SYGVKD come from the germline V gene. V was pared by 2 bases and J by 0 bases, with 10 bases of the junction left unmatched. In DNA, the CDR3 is TGTGCCATCAGTGAGCCTTTAGGGCGGGGGGGCCACCAAGAGACCCAGTACTTC. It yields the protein CAISEPLGRGGHQETQYF.

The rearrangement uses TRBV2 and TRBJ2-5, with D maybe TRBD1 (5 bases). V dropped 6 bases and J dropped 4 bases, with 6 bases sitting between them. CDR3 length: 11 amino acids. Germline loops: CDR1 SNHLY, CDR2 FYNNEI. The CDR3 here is CASRQGETQYF. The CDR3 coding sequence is TGTGCCAGCAGGCAGGGAGAGACCCAGTACTTC.

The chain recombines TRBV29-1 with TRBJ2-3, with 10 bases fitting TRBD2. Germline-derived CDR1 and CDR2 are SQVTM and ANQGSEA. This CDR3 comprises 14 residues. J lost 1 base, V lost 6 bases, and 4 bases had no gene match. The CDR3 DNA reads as TGCAGCGTCTTAGCGGGGGGCCGCACAGATACGCAGTATTTT. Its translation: CSVLAGGRTDTQYF.

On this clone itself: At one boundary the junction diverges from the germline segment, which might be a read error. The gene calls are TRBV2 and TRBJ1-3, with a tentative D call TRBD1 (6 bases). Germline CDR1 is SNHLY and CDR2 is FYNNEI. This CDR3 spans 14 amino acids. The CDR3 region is CASMGGQIGDTIYF. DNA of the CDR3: TGTGCCAGCATGGGGGGGCAAATTGGAGACACCATATATTTT.

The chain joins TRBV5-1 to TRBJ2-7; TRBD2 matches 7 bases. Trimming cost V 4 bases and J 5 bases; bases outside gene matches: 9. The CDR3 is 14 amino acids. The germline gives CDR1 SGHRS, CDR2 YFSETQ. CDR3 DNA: TGCGCCAGCAGCGCCCGAGGGGAGGGCGACGAGCAGTACTTC. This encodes CASSARGEGDEQYF.

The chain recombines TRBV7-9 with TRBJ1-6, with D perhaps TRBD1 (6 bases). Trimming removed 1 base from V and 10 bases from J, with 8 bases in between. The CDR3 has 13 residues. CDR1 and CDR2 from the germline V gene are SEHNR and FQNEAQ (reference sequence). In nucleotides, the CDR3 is TGTGCCAGCAGCTTAGGGGGACAATCACCCCTCCACTTT. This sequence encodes CASSLGGQSPLHF.

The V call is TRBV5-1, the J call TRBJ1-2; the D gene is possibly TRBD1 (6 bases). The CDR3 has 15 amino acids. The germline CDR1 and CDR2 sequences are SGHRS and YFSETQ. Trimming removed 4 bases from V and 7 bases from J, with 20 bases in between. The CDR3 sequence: CASSTTPGTIAGYTF. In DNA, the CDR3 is TGCGCCAGCAGCACTACCCCCGGGACAATCGCTGGCTACACCTTC. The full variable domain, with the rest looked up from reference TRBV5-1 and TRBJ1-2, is KAGVTQTPRYLIKTRGQQVTLSCSPISGHRSVSWYQQTPGQGLQFLFEYFSETQRNKGNFPGRFSGRQFSNSRSEMNVSTLELGDSALYLCASSTTPGTIAGYTFGSGTRLTVV.

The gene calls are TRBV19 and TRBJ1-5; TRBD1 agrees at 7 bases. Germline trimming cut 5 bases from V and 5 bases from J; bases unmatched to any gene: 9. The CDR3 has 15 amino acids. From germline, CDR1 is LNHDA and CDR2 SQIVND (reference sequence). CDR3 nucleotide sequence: TGTGCCAGTAGTCCCTACTCTGACAGGGATCAGCCCCAGCATTTT. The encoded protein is CASSPYSDRDQPQHF.

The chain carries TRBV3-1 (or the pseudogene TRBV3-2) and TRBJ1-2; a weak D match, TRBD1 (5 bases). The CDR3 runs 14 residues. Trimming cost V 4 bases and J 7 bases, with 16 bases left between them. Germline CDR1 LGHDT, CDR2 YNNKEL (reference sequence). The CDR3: CASSLQGQGGGYTF. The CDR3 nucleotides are TGTGCCAGCAGCCTCCAAGGTCAGGGCGGTGGCTACACCTTC.

CDR3 nucleotide sequence: TGTGCCAGCTCACCGGACAGCTCTGGAAACACCATATATTTT. It specifies CASSPDSSGNTIYF. The rearrangement joins TRBV18 to TRBJ1-3; possible D gene TRBD1, 6 bases. The V end lost 3 bases, the J end lost 0 bases, and 6 bases lay between the germline ends. CDR1 KGHSH and CDR2 LQKENI come from the germline V gene. CDR3 size: 14 residues.

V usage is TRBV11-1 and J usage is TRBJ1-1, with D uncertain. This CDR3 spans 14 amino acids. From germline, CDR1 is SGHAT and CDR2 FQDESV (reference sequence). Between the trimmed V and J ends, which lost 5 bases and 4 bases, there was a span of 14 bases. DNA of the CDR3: TGTGCCAGCAGCGATCCGAGAGGTGGCACTGAAGCTTTCTTT. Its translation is CASSDPRGGTEAFF.

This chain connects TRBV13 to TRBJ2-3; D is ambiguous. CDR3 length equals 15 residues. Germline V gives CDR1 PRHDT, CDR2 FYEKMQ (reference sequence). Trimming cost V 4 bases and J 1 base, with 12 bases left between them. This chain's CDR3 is CASSSPLSGTDTQYF. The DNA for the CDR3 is TGTGCCAGCAGCTCGCCTTTGAGCGGCACAGATACGCAGTATTTT.

The DNA for the CDR3 is TGTGCCTGGAGTGTACAGGCCAACTATGGCTACACCTTC. It translates to CAWSVQANYGYTF. The gene calls are TRBV30 and TRBJ1-2; TRBD1 is a possible D gene (5 bases). This CDR3 has 13 residues. Germline assignment: CDR1 GTSNPN and CDR2 SVGIG (reference sequence). Trimming took 0 bases from V and 2 from J, leaving 7 bases between them.

The CDR3 sequence is CASSPTGSGNTIYF. The CDR3 region has the DNA TGCGCCAGCAGCCCGACAGGGTCTGGAAACACCATATATTTT. V usage is TRBV5-1 and J usage is TRBJ1-3, with 7 bases lining up with TRBD1. CDR1 SGHRS and CDR2 YFSETQ come from the germline V gene. This CDR3 comprises 14 residues. The V segment lost 4 bases and the J segment 1 base; nucleotides outside the gene matches: 2. Supplemented by reference TRBV5-1 and TRBJ1-3, the full variable domain reads KAGVTQTPRYLIKTRGQQVTLSCSPISGHRSVSWYQQTPGQGLQFLFEYFSETQRNKGNFPGRFSGRQFSNSRSEMNVSTLELGDSALYLCASSPTGSGNTIYFGEGSWLTVV.